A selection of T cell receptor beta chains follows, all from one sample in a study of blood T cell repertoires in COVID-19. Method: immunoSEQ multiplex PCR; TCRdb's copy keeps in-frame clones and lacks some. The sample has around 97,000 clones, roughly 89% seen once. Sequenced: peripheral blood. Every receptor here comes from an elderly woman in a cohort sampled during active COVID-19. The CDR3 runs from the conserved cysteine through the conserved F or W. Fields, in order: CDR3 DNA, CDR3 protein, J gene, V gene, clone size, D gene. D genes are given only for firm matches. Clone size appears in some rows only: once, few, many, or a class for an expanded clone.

cdr3_nt: TGTGCCAGCAGCCAAACTAGCGGGAGATTGGGTGAGCAGTTCTTC; cdr3_aa: CASSQTSGRLGEQFF; j_call: TRBJ2-1; v_call: TRBV3-1/TRBV3-2; clone_size: -; d_call: TRBD2
cdr3_nt: TGTGCCAGCAGCTTAATTTCTAGCGGCACCTACAATGAGCAGTTCTTC; cdr3_aa: CASSLISSGTYNEQFF; j_call: TRBJ2-1; v_call: TRBV7-3; clone_size: few; d_call: TRBD2
cdr3_nt: TGTGCCAGCAGCCTGGACATTTACCCCTACGAGCAGTACTTC; cdr3_aa: CASSLDIYPYEQYF; j_call: TRBJ2-7; v_call: TRBV14; clone_size: -; d_call: -
cdr3_nt: TGTGCCAGCTCACTCGAGGCGGGACAGAACAATCAGCCCCAGCATTTT; cdr3_aa: CASSLEAGQNNQPQHF; j_call: TRBJ1-5; v_call: TRBV18; clone_size: -; d_call: TRBD1
cdr3_nt: TGTGCCAGCAGAACTAGCGGGCTCTACGAGCAGTACTTC; cdr3_aa: CASRTSGLYEQYF; j_call: TRBJ2-7; v_call: TRBV6-5; clone_size: -; d_call: TRBD2
cdr3_nt: TGTGCCAGCACCCAAAGCGGGTCCTACGAGCAGTACTTC; cdr3_aa: CASTQSGSYEQYF; j_call: TRBJ2-7; v_call: TRBV27; clone_size: -; d_call: -
cdr3_nt: TGTGCCAGCAGCTCAAACAGGGTGGGTCCTGTCAATGAGCAGTTCTTC; cdr3_aa: CASSSNRVGPVNEQFF; j_call: TRBJ2-1; v_call: TRBV7-2; clone_size: -; d_call: -
cdr3_nt: TGTGCCTGGACTCTAATCGGGGAGGGTTCACCCCTCCACTTT; cdr3_aa: CAWTLIGEGSPLHF; j_call: TRBJ1-6; v_call: TRBV30; clone_size: once; d_call: -
cdr3_nt: TGTGCCAGCAGTTGGGGGGGACAAAACATGAACACTGAAGCTTTCTTT; cdr3_aa: CASSWGGQNMNTEAFF; j_call: TRBJ1-1; v_call: TRBV28; clone_size: once; d_call: -
cdr3_nt: TGTGCCAGTACCCCGGGACAGGTAGTTTCCACAGATACGCAGTATTTT; cdr3_aa: CASTPGQVVSTDTQYF; j_call: TRBJ2-3; v_call: TRBV19; clone_size: -; d_call: TRBD1
cdr3_nt: TGTGCCAGCCAGTTCGGGACACGGAATTCACCCCTCCACTTT; cdr3_aa: CASQFGTRNSPLHF; j_call: TRBJ1-6; v_call: TRBV6-5; clone_size: -; d_call: -
cdr3_nt: TGTGCCAGCAGCCAACAGAACCAGCGGACAGATACGCAGTATTTT; cdr3_aa: CASSQQNQRTDTQYF; j_call: TRBJ2-3; v_call: TRBV3-1/TRBV3-2; clone_size: -; d_call: -
cdr3_nt: TGTGCCGGGAGAGGGGGCTTTGGTGAAGCTTTCTTT; cdr3_aa: CAGRGGFGEAFF; j_call: TRBJ1-1; v_call: TRBV30; clone_size: -; d_call: TRBD1
cdr3_nt: TGTGCCAGCAGTAGGGGGGACAGGGCCCCTCCTGGCTACACCTTC; cdr3_aa: CASSRGDRAPPGYTF; j_call: TRBJ1-2; v_call: TRBV6-5; clone_size: once; d_call: TRBD1
cdr3_nt: TGTGCCAGCAAAGACAGCCCTGGGGCCAACGTCCTGACTTTC; cdr3_aa: CASKDSPGANVLTF; j_call: TRBJ2-6; v_call: TRBV19; clone_size: -; d_call: -
cdr3_nt: TGTGCCTGGAACAGGGCTTATAGCAATCAGCCCCAGCATTTT; cdr3_aa: CAWNRAYSNQPQHF; j_call: TRBJ1-5; v_call: TRBV30; clone_size: -; d_call: -
cdr3_nt: TGTGCCAGCAGCCAAGTCGGGCCAGGGGGCTTCCCCGTTGGGCAGTTCTTC; cdr3_aa: CASSQVGPGGFPVGQFF; j_call: TRBJ2-1; v_call: TRBV4-2; clone_size: -; d_call: TRBD1
cdr3_nt: TGTGCCAGTAGTATAGCGGGACAGGACTACGAGCAGTACTTC; cdr3_aa: CASSIAGQDYEQYF; j_call: TRBJ2-7; v_call: TRBV19; clone_size: -; d_call: TRBD1
cdr3_nt: TGTGCCAGCAGCGACAGGGTTTTCTCTGGAAACACCATATATTTT; cdr3_aa: CASSDRVFSGNTIYF; j_call: TRBJ1-3; v_call: TRBV7-8; clone_size: once; d_call: TRBD1
cdr3_nt: TGTGCCAGTAGTCCTAGACAGCGAACCAATGAGCAGTTCTTC; cdr3_aa: CASSPRQRTNEQFF; j_call: TRBJ2-1; v_call: TRBV19; clone_size: -; d_call: -
cdr3_nt: TGTGCCAACCTATTGGACAGATTTTATGGCTACACCTTC; cdr3_aa: CANLLDRFYGYTF; j_call: TRBJ1-2; v_call: TRBV16; clone_size: -; d_call: -
cdr3_nt: TGTGCCAGCAGCCAGACAGGGGGTTCACTCACCTACAATGAGCAGTTCTTC; cdr3_aa: CASSQTGGSLTYNEQFF; j_call: TRBJ2-1; v_call: TRBV7-6; clone_size: -; d_call: TRBD1
cdr3_nt: TGTGCCAGCAGCTTAGTTGGTCTCGGTGCGCAGTATTTT; cdr3_aa: CASSLVGLGAQYF; j_call: TRBJ2-3; v_call: TRBV11-3; clone_size: -; d_call: -